The next 28 T cell receptor beta chains were all read from a single sample in a study of blood T cell repertoires in COVID-19. The table came from immunoSEQ multiplex PCR; TCRdb's copy has only in-frame clones and leaves some out. This sample has about 180,000 clones, with about 78% found just once. Sequences were obtained from PBMCs or T cells enriched from blood (not recorded which). These receptors were taken from a woman in her 50s who had recovered from COVID-19.

The chain joins TRBV9 to TRBJ1-3; TRBD1 might be the D (5 bases). The CDR3 has 14 amino acids. With 0 bases removed from V and 4 bases from J, the gap between germline ends came to 8 bases. CDR1 is SGDLS and CDR2 is YYNGEE in the germline V gene. CDR3 residues: CASSVAGSGNTIYF. Written as DNA, the CDR3 is TGTGCCAGCAGCGTAGCAGGGTCAGGAAACACCATATATTTT.

The chain recombines TRBV4-2 with TRBJ2-7, with a weak D call TRBD1 (5 bases). V lost 1 base and J lost 1, with 8 bases in between. The V gene's germline CDR1 is LGHNA and CDR2 YNFKEQ. The length of the CDR3 is 14 residues. The CDR3 sequence is CASSQGQGSYEQYF. In nucleotides, the CDR3 is TGTGCCAGCAGCCAAGGTCAGGGATCCTACGAGCAGTACTTC.

This chain links TRBV18 with TRBJ2-2, with TRBD2 matching over 8 bases. Looked up from germline, CDR1 is KGHSH and CDR2 is LQKENI. This CDR3 comprises 16 residues. V shed 0 bases and J 5 bases; nucleotides not matched to a gene: 5. CDR3 region: CASSPPSVAGTGELFF. CDR3 sequence (DNA): TGTGCCAGCTCACCACCGTCGGTAGCGGGGACCGGGGAGCTGTTTTTT.

The chain carries TRBV2 and TRBJ1-3; D call uncertain. The CDR3 totals 14 residues. V shed 8 bases and J shed 0 bases, with 11 bases lying between them. CDR1 and CDR2 from the germline V gene are SNHLY and FYNNEI. CDR3 region: CASEGLVSGNTIYF. The CDR3 bases are TGTGCCAGCGAGGGTCTAGTCTCTGGAAACACCATATATTTT. Based on the CDR3 plus reference TRBV2 and TRBJ1-3, the full variable domain is EPEVTQTPSHQVTQMGQEVILRCVPISNHLYFYWYRQILGQKVEFLVSFYNNEISEKSEIFDDQFSVERPDGSNFTLKIRSTKLEDSAMYFCASEGLVSGNTIYFGEGSWLTVV.

The rearrangement joins TRBV7-3 to TRBJ2-1, with D maybe TRBD2 (6 bases). The CDR3 has 15 amino acids. Between the trimmed V and J ends, which lost 4 bases and 1 base, there was a span of 11 bases. Germline values: CDR1 SGHTA, CDR2 FQGTGA. The CDR3 here is CASSWNGGSYNEQFF. The CDR3, as DNA: TGTGCCAGCAGCTGGAACGGAGGGTCCTACAATGAGCAGTTCTTC.

This rearrangement joins TRBV20-1 to TRBJ2-5; TRBD2 matches 14 bases. There are 13 residues in the CDR3. Trimming cost V 3 bases and J 11 bases; bases outside gene matches: 5. The V gene's germline CDR1 is DFQATT and CDR2 SNEGSKA (reference sequence). The CDR3 bases are TGCAGTGCTAGTGGGACTAGCGGGAGTCAACAGTACTTC. Its translation: CSASGTSGSQQYF.

This chain joins TRBV18 and TRBJ2-1; tentatively, D is TRBD2 (5 bases). This CDR3 comprises 17 residues. V lost 3 bases and J lost 2, with 17 bases in between. The germline gives CDR1 KGHSH, CDR2 LQKENI. The DNA for the CDR3 is TGTGCCAGCTCACCCCCACTAGGGAGCCAAACCTACAATGAGCAGTTCTTC. This gives the protein CASSPPLGSQTYNEQFF.

The J gene is TRBJ2-5, the V gene TRBV5-1, with D hard to call. CDR3 size: 12 residues. The V end was cut by 3 bases, the J end by 0 bases, with 3 bases between. Germline V gene sequence: CDR1 SGHRS, CDR2 YFSETQ. CDR3 residues: CASSYNQETQYF. The CDR3 nucleotides read TGCGCCAGCAGCTATAACCAAGAGACCCAGTACTTC.

This chain uses TRBV23-1 with TRBJ1-3; perhaps TRBD1 as D (6 bases). TRBV23-1 is recorded as an ORF, its role being uncertain. This CDR3 spans 18 amino acids. V lost 3 bases and J 0 bases, leaving 18 bases between the germline ends. In DNA, the CDR3 is TGCGCCAGCAGTCACCCGCGGGGGGCGGCGACCTCTGGAAACACCATATATTTT. This translates into CASSHPRGAATSGNTIYF.

This clone was recorded only once. V usage is TRBV27 and J usage is TRBJ1-5; 8 bases are shared with TRBD1. Germline V gene data show CDR1 as MNHEY and CDR2 as SMNVEV (reference sequence). CDR3 size: 15 residues. With V trimmed by 0 bases and J by 2 bases, 0 bases remained unmatched. Here the CDR3 reads CASSLSTGGNQPQHF. The CDR3 DNA follows: TGTGCCAGCAGTTTATCGACAGGGGGCAATCAGCCCCAGCATTTT.

This clone appeared once. This chain links TRBV2 with TRBJ2-1; no definite D call. Trimming pared 5 bases from V and 6 bases from J, leaving 5 bases between. The CDR3 runs 11 residues. From germline, CDR1 is SNHLY and CDR2 FYNNEI. For the CDR3, the DNA is TGTGCCAGCAGTTCACTCAATGAGCAGTTCTTC. Translating it yields CASSSLNEQFF.

This clone was seen a few times. The V call is TRBV5-1, the J call TRBJ2-1; possible D gene TRBD2, 6 bases. The germline V gene has CDR1 SGHRS and CDR2 YFSETQ. Trimming took off 0 bases at V and 3 bases at J, with 10 bases between the two ends. The length of the CDR3 is 15 residues. CDR3 DNA: TGCGCCAGCAGCTTGGAGGGCGGGAACTACAATGAGCAGTTCTTC. Amino acid sequence: CASSLEGGNYNEQFF. The entire variable domain, with the rest obtained from reference TRBV5-1 and TRBJ2-1, is as follows: KAGVTQTPRYLIKTRGQQVTLSCSPISGHRSVSWYQQTPGQGLQFLFEYFSETQRNKGNFPGRFSGRQFSNSRSEMNVSTLELGDSALYLCASSLEGGNYNEQFFGPGTRLTVL.

In its sample, this clone was seen a few times. The chain employs TRBV11-2 and TRBJ2-7, with no clear D. The CDR3 runs to 16 residues. CDR1 and CDR2 (germline): SGHAT, FQNNGV. The V end was cut by 5 bases, the J end by 5 bases, with 22 bases between. The CDR3 bases are TGTGCCAGCAGCCGTCAAACGAGGTATTCGTCCCACGAGCAGTACTTC. Translation: CASSRQTRYSSHEQYF.

The V and J genes are TRBV19 and TRBJ1-6; 7 bases align to TRBD1. CDR3 length: 14 residues. Germline V gives CDR1 LNHDA, CDR2 SQIVND (reference sequence). V shed 6 bases and J 7 bases; nucleotides not matched to a gene: 6. The CDR3 sequence: CASRTGFGNSPLHF. The CDR3 DNA reads as TGTGCCAGTAGGACAGGGTTTGGCAATTCACCCCTCCACTTT.

This chain links TRBV7-9 with TRBJ1-2, with D possibly being TRBD1 (5 bases). V dropped 1 base and J dropped 3 bases, with 12 bases sitting between them. This CDR3 has 15 residues. Germline CDR1 and CDR2: SEHNR and FQNEAQ (reference sequence). The CDR3 sequence: CASSLGSGLDYGYTF. For the CDR3, the DNA is TGTGCCAGCAGCTTAGGGTCAGGGCTAGACTATGGCTACACCTTC.

The chain carries TRBV4-2 and TRBJ1-2; tentative D call: TRBD1 (6 bases). Germline V CDR1 and CDR2: LGHNA, YNFKEQ. V gave up 3 bases and J gave up 2 bases, with 19 bases separating them. CDR3 length: 17 residues. CDR3 residues: CASSHYSTGTKNYGYTF. The CDR3 coding sequence is TGTGCCAGCAGCCATTACAGCACCGGGACAAAGAACTATGGCTACACCTTC.

The gene calls are TRBV28 and TRBJ2-7, with D tentatively TRBD2 (6 bases). CDR3 size: 13 residues. Per germline, CDR1 MDHEN and CDR2 SYDVKM. Trimming pared 8 bases from V and 2 bases from J, leaving 13 bases between. As DNA, the CDR3 is TGTGCCAGCGGCGGGACTCCAACCTACGAGCAGTACTTC. This codes for CASGGTPTYEQYF.

The J gene is TRBJ2-1, the V gene TRBV11-2; TRBD2 matches 9 bases. V was clipped by 5 bases and J by 4 bases; unmatched bases: 6. Germline lookup yields CDR1 SGHAT and CDR2 FQNNGV. The CDR3 totals 15 residues. The CDR3 bases are TGTGCCAGCAGCGGTATGGCGGGAGGGTACAATGAGCAGTTCTTC. This translates into CASSGMAGGYNEQFF.

V usage is TRBV2 and J usage is TRBJ2-1; TRBD2 is a possible D gene (6 bases). Trimming left V 5 bases short and J 8 bases short, with 13 bases between. CDR1 is SNHLY, CDR2 FYNNEI, per germline. The CDR3 is made up of 13 amino acids. The CDR3 region is CASSQTSRHEQFF. Written as DNA, the CDR3 is TGTGCCAGCAGTCAGACTAGTAGGCATGAGCAGTTCTTC.

In this sample, this clone turned up once. This CDR3 reads CASRPTGTLETQYF. The CDR3 coding sequence is TGCGCCAGCAGACCGACAGGTACTTTGGAGACCCAGTACTTC. The V gene is TRBV23-1, the J gene TRBJ2-5, with a weak D call TRBD1 (6 bases). TRBV23-1 is given ORF status, its function remaining uncertain. Trimming took 6 bases from V and 5 from J, leaving 16 bases between them. This CDR3 is built from 14 residues.

V and J are TRBV7-9 and TRBJ1-2; 8 bases are shared with TRBD1. V was pared by 1 base and J by 5 bases, with 0 bases of the junction left unmatched. CDR1 and CDR2 (germline): SEHNR, FQNEAQ (reference sequence). The CDR3 runs 13 residues. The CDR3 region is CASSLGTGYGYTF. CDR3 bases: TGTGCCAGCAGCTTAGGGACAGGGTATGGCTACACCTTC.

The table lists this clone with a count of one. The chain recombines TRBV6-5 with TRBJ1-2; D gene ambiguous. The CDR3 sequence is 15 residues long. V dropped 2 bases and J dropped 7 bases, with 17 bases sitting between them. Germline values: CDR1 MNHEY, CDR2 SVGAGI. The CDR3 loop reads CASSYTRAGASGYTF. CDR3 in DNA: TGTGCCAGCAGTTACACGAGGGCTGGAGCTTCTGGCTACACCTTC.

The rearrangement links TRBV5-6 to TRBJ2-5; D unclear. Deletions cut 4 bases from V and 2 bases from J, with 9 bases between. Germline lookup yields CDR1 SGHDT and CDR2 YYEEEE. CDR3 length equals 13 residues. The chain's CDR3 is CASSPSPQETQYF. For the CDR3, the DNA is TGTGCCAGCAGCCCCTCCCCTCAAGAGACCCAGTACTTC.

The chain recombines TRBV7-3 with TRBJ1-2, with TRBD1 identical over 7 bases. The CDR3 covers 15 residues. Germline CDR1 reads SGHTA; CDR2 reads FQGTGA. J gave up 4 bases and V 8 bases, and 13 bases lay outside the gene matches. CDR3 DNA sequence: TGTGCCAGCGGAAAGGCAGGGGGTTGGATCTATGGCTACACCTTC. Translation gives CASGKAGGWIYGYTF.

This chain joins TRBV7-8 and TRBJ2-5; D unresolved. CDR1 and CDR2 from the germline V gene are SGHVS and FQNEAQ. This CDR3 comprises 13 residues. The V gene lost 1 base and the J gene lost 3 bases, with 6 bases spanning the gap. The CDR3 DNA follows: TGTGCCAGCAGCTTAGAGAGAGAAGAGACCCAGTACTTC. It yields the protein CASSLEREETQYF. Drawing the rest from reference TRBV7-8 and TRBJ2-5, the complete variable domain is GAGVSQSPRYKVAKRGQDVALRCDPISGHVSLFWYQQALGQGPEFLTYFQNEAQLDKSGLPSDRFFAERPEGSVSTLKIQRTQQEDSAVYLCASSLEREETQYFGPGTRLLVL.

The gene calls are TRBV2 and TRBJ2-2; D is perhaps TRBD2 (5 bases). Germline values: CDR1 SNHLY, CDR2 FYNNEI. This CDR3 region has 16 residues. V was clipped by 5 bases and J by 1 base, with 14 bases between them. The CDR3 coding sequence is TGTGCCAGCAGTATACTAGACGGGCTGAACACCGGGGAGCTGTTTTTT. Protein product: CASSILDGLNTGELFF.

The V call is TRBV4-3, the J call TRBJ2-3; no clear D. This CDR3 comprises 15 residues. V was pared by 1 base and J by 5 bases, with 13 bases between. Germline V CDR1 and CDR2: LGHNA, YSLEER. The CDR3 coding sequence is TGCGCCAGCAGCCAAGTGGCGGAACTGGGAGATACGCAGTATTTT. Its translation: CASSQVAELGDTQYF.

This clone was seen more than once but under ten times. The gene calls are TRBV24-1 and TRBJ2-1, with TRBD2 matching 10 bases. The CDR3 totals 16 residues. V gave up 0 bases and J gave up 5 bases; unmatched junction bases: 3. The germline V gene has CDR1 KGHDR and CDR2 SFDVKD. CDR3 amino acids: CATSDLRTSGDNEQFF. Here the CDR3 DNA reads TGTGCCACCAGTGATTTGAGGACTAGCGGTGACAATGAGCAGTTCTTC.